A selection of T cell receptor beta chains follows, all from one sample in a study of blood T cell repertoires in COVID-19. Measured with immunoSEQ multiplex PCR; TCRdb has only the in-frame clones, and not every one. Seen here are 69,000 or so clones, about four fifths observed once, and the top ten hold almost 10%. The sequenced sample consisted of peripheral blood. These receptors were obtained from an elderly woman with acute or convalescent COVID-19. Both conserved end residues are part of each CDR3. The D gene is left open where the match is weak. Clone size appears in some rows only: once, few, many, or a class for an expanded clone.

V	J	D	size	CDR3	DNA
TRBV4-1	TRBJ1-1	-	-	CASSQAVNTEAFF	TGCGCCAGCAGCCAAGCAGTGAACACTGAAGCTTTCTTT
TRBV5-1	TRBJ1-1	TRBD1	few	CASSLGQGATEAFF	TGCGCCAGCAGCTTGGGACAGGGGGCAACTGAAGCTTTCTTT
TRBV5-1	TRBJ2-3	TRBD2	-	CASSLPSGAGLDTQYF	TGCGCCAGCAGCTTGCCTAGCGGGGCAGGGTTAGATACGCAGTATTTT
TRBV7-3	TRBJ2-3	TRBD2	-	CASSSGLAGGSPDTQYF	TGTGCCAGCAGCTCAGGACTAGCGGGGGGGTCACCAGATACGCAGTATTTT
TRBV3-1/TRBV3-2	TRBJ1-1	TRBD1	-	CASSLQTGRDGAFF	TGTGCCAGCAGCCTACAGACAGGGCGAGATGGAGCTTTCTTT
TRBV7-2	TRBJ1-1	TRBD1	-	CASSSQGGNTEAFF	TGTGCCAGCAGCTCTCAGGGGGGGAACACTGAAGCTTTCTTT
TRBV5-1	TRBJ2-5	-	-	CASSLGQAYQETQYF	TGCGCCAGCAGCTTGGGACAGGCCTACCAAGAGACCCAGTACTTC
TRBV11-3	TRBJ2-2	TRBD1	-	CASSSGQGASGELFF	TGTGCCAGCAGCTCCGGACAGGGGGCCAGCGGGGAGCTGTTTTTT
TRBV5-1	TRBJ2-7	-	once	CASRGTPSSYEQYF	TGCGCCAGCAGGGGGACACCCTCCTCCTACGAGCAGTACTTC
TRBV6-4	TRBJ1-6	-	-	CASSESGSYNSPLHF	TGTGCCAGCAGTGAATCGGGTTCCTATAATTCACCCCTCCACTTT
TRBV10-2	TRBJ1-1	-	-	CASSQNREDTEAFF	TGCGCCAGCAGCCAGAACAGGGAAGACACTGAAGCTTTCTTT
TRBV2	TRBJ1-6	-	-	CASSEARVGKGSPLHF	TGTGCCAGCAGTGAAGCGCGGGTGGGGAAAGGTTCACCCCTCCACTTT
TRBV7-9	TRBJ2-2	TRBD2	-	CASSLARGLADNTGELFF	TGTGCCAGCAGCTTAGCGCGGGGACTAGCGGACAACACCGGGGAGCTGTTTTTT
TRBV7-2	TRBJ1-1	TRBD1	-	CASSPIQGANTEAFF	TGTGCCAGCAGCCCGATACAGGGGGCTAACACTGAAGCTTTCTTT
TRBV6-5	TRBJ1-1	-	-	CASRYRTRTEAFF	TGTGCCAGCAGGTACAGGACAAGGACTGAAGCTTTCTTT
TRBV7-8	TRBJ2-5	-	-	CASSLARQQETQYF	TGTGCCAGCAGCTTAGCGCGGCAACAAGAGACCCAGTACTTC
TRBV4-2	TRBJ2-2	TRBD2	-	CASSQKTSGGATGELFF	TGTGCCAGCAGCCAAAAAACTAGCGGGGGGGCCACCGGGGAGCTGTTTTTT
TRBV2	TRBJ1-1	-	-	CASSAFEGVSTEAFF	TGTGCCAGCAGCGCGTTCGAGGGGGTCAGCACTGAAGCTTTCTTT
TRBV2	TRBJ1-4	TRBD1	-	CASSRDSVATNEKLFF	TGTGCCAGCAGTCGGGACAGTGTTGCAACTAATGAAAAACTGTTTTTT
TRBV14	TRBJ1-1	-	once	CASSQEFFFGEENTEAFF	TGTGCCAGCAGCCAAGAGTTTTTCTTTGGGGAGGAGAACACTGAAGCTTTCTTT
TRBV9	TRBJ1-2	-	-	CASSVMAQGRYGYTF	TGTGCCAGCAGCGTAATGGCACAGGGTAGGTATGGCTACACCTTC
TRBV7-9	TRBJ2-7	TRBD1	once	CASSLGQGARNEQYF	TGTGCCAGCAGCTTAGGACAGGGGGCTAGGAACGAGCAGTACTTC
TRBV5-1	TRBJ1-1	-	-	CASSLEGGTEAFF	TGCGCCAGCAGCTTGGAGGGAGGGACTGAAGCTTTCTTT
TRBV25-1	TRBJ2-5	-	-	CASSEPRGLETQYF	TGTGCCAGCAGTGAACCCCGCGGCCTGGAGACCCAGTACTTC
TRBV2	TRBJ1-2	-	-	CASSEVSSRYTF	TGTGCCAGCAGTGAAGTTTCCAGTCGCTACACCTTC
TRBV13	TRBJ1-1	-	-	CASSLGQVGNTEAFF	TGTGCCAGCAGCTTAGGTCAGGTGGGGAACACTGAAGCTTTCTTT
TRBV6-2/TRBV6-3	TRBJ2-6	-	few	CASSYSGGSGANVLTF	TGTGCCAGCAGTTACTCTGGGGGGTCTGGGGCCAACGTCCTGACTTTC
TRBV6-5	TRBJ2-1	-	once	CASSSAGFSGNEQFF	TGTGCCAGCAGTTCGGCGGGGTTTTCGGGGAATGAGCAGTTCTTC
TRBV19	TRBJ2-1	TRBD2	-	CASSMRRGGNNEQFF	TGTGCCAGTAGTATGAGGCGGGGGGGGAACAATGAGCAGTTCTTC
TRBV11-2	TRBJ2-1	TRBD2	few	CASSFQRGGANEQFF	TGTGCCAGCAGCTTCCAGCGGGGGGGTGCCAATGAGCAGTTCTTC
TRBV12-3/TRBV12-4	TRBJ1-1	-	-	CASRDKTEAFF	TGTGCCAGCAGGGACAAGACTGAAGCTTTCTTT
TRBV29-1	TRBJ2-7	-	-	CSVGYRVDHEQYF	TGCAGCGTAGGATACAGGGTGGACCACGAGCAGTACTTC
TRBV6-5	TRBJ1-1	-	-	CASGGRKAFF	TGTGCCAGCGGGGGGAGGAAAGCTTTCTTT
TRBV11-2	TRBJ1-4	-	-	CASSLSGGTNEKLFF	TGTGCCAGCAGCTTATCCGGGGGGACTAATGAAAAACTGTTTTTT
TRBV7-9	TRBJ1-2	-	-	CASSPGVNYGYTF	TGTGCCAGCAGCCCGGGGGTTAACTATGGCTACACCTTC
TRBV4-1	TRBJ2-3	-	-	CASRRVSTDTQYF	TGCGCCAGCAGGAGAGTAAGCACAGATACGCAGTATTTT
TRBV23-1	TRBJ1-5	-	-	CASSQFHRAAVDGNQPQHF	TGCGCCAGCAGTCAATTTCACAGGGCAGCTGTGGATGGCAATCAGCCCCAGCATTTT
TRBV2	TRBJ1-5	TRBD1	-	CASSGGGQGKQPQHF	TGTGCCAGCAGCGGAGGGGGACAGGGGAAACAGCCCCAGCATTTT
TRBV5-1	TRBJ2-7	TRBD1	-	CASSDAGTGLVYEQYF	TGCGCCAGCAGCGACGCCGGGACAGGGTTGGTCTACGAGCAGTACTTC
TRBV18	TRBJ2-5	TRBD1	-	CASSLGTGAETQYF	TGTGCCAGCTCACTTGGGACAGGGGCGGAGACCCAGTACTTC
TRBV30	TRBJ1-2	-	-	CAWTSKGVRGYTF	TGTGCCTGGACCTCGAAGGGAGTTCGCGGCTACACCTTC
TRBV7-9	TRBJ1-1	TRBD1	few	CASSPGQGLAEAFF	TGTGCCAGCAGCCCGGGACAGGGTCTGGCTGAAGCTTTCTTT
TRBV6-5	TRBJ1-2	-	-	CASPGNDLGGYTF	TGTGCCAGCCCGGGAAACGACTTAGGGGGCTACACCTTC
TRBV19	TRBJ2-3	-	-	CASRTGLSTLGDTQYF	TGTGCCAGTCGAACAGGGCTATCCACCCTCGGGGATACGCAGTATTTT
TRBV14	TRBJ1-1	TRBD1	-	CASSQDQGQGRMNTEAFF	TGTGCCAGCAGCCAAGATCAGGGACAGGGACGGATGAACACTGAAGCTTTCTTT
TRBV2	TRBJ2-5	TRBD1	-	CASTSGTGYSETQYF	TGTGCCAGCACCTCCGGGACAGGGTATTCGGAGACCCAGTACTTC
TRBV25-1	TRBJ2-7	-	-	CASSDRDTSYEQYF	TGTGCCAGCAGTGATCGGGACACCTCCTACGAGCAGTACTTC